These 20 T cell receptor beta chains originate from one sample sequenced in a study of T cell responses to AZD1222 COVID-19 vaccine. Produced via immunoSEQ multiplex PCR; TCRdb's table is partial and in-frame only. The table includes roughly 100,000 clones, nearly 90% detected once. The sequences come from peripheral blood, collected on day 0 of AZD1222 vaccination. Source of these receptors: an adult in good health.

The CDR3 region has the DNA TGTGCCAGCAGTCCGCAGAACAGGGGGCAAAATAATGAGCAGTTCTTC. This translates into CASSPQNRGQNNEQFF. The chain uses TRBV27 and TRBJ2-1, with TRBD1 identical over 9 bases. With V trimmed by 5 bases and J by 7 bases, 12 bases remained unmatched. This CDR3 has 16 residues. Looked up from germline, CDR1 is MNHEY and CDR2 is SMNVEV (reference sequence).

The V call is TRBV30, the J call TRBJ1-2; 9 nucleotides align to TRBD1. The V segment lost 2 bases and the J segment 4 bases; nucleotides outside the gene matches: 8. The CDR3 has 15 amino acids. Germline V lookup: CDR1 GTSNPN, CDR2 SVGIG (reference sequence). The CDR3: CAWSRNRGQAYGYTF. The CDR3 region has the DNA TGTGCCTGGAGTCGAAACAGGGGGCAGGCCTATGGCTACACCTTC.

This chain joins TRBV12-5 and TRBJ1-2; no clear D. This CDR3 comprises 18 residues. V was cut by 0 bases and J by 1 base, with 18 bases left in between. Germline-derived CDR1 and CDR2 are LGHNT and FRNRAP. CDR3 protein: CASGLVPKSVGVNYGYTF. DNA of the CDR3: TGTGCTAGTGGTTTGGTCCCAAAGAGCGTTGGGGTTAACTATGGCTACACCTTC.

The V gene is TRBV11-3, the J gene TRBJ1-2; 8 bases agree with TRBD1. The CDR3 consists of 12 residues. V lost 5 bases, J lost 8 bases, and 4 bases stayed unmatched. Per the germline V gene, CDR1 is SGHNT and CDR2 is YENEEA. CDR3 region: CASSRRGRGYTF. The CDR3 DNA reads TGTGCCAGCAGCCGCAGGGGGCGAGGCTACACCTTC.

This clone was observed a handful of times. The CDR3, as DNA: TGTGCCAGCAGCGTCTCTGGCCAAACAGGAGGGAACACCATATATTTT. Translated, it gives CASSVSGQTGGNTIYF. The chain is built from TRBV9 and TRBJ1-3; possibly TRBD1 for D (5 bases). Trimming cost V 2 bases and J 7 bases, with 19 bases left between them. This CDR3 has 16 residues. The germline gives CDR1 SGDLS, CDR2 YYNGEE.

The chain links TRBV5-4 to TRBJ2-1; tentatively, D is TRBD2 (6 bases). The CDR3 contains 13 residues. V lost 0 bases to trimming and J lost 6 bases, with 7 bases between them. Germline assignment: CDR1 SGHNT and CDR2 YYREEE (reference sequence). CDR3 nucleotide sequence: TGTGCCAGCAGCTTGGTTAGCGGCAATGAGCAGTTCTTC. Amino acids: CASSLVSGNEQFF.

In DNA form, the CDR3 reads TGTGCCAGCAGCTTAGCGACGGCGGGAGTAATCGGGGAGCTGTTTTTT. It yields the protein CASSLATAGVIGELFF. The V gene is TRBV7-8, the J gene TRBJ2-2; 7 nucleotides align to TRBD2. J lost 7 bases, V lost 0 bases, and 8 bases had no gene match. The CDR3 is 16 amino acids. Germline assignment: CDR1 SGHVS and CDR2 FQNEAQ. Looking up the rest from reference TRBV7-8 and TRBJ2-2 gives the full variable domain: GAGVSQSPRYKVAKRGQDVALRCDPISGHVSLFWYQQALGQGPEFLTYFQNEAQLDKSGLPSDRFFAERPEGSVSTLKIQRTQQEDSAVYLCASSLATAGVIGELFFGEGSRLTVL.

The CDR3 coding sequence is TGTGCCAGCAGTTACTCCTCAGCGGGGGGCACAGATACGCAGTATTTT. Its protein is CASSYSSAGGTDTQYF. V and J are TRBV6-5 and TRBJ2-3; 8 bases match TRBD2. The length of the CDR3 is 16 residues. Germline CDR1 reads MNHEY; CDR2 reads SVGAGI. Unmatched junction bases numbered 3, after V lost 0 bases and J lost 1 base.

The sample holds a few counts of this clone. CDR3 residues: CASSQEGQGNTEAFF. The CDR3 coding sequence is TGCGCCAGCAGCCAAGAGGGACAGGGGAACACTGAAGCTTTCTTT. J is TRBJ1-1 and V is TRBV4-3; 9 positions match TRBD1. V lost 0 bases and J lost 1; bases outside the gene matches: 0. CDR1 and CDR2 (germline): LGHNA, YSLEER. This CDR3 has 15 amino acids.

The rearrangement joins TRBV5-1 to TRBJ2-5; D tentatively reads TRBD1 or TRBD2 (5 bases each). The CDR3 is 15 amino acids. In germline, CDR1 is SGHRS, CDR2 YFSETQ. Trimming stripped 3 bases from V and 1 base from J, with 13 bases between. The CDR3 reads CASSSDLGTQETQYF. The DNA of the CDR3 is TGCGCCAGCAGCTCGGACCTCGGGACCCAAGAGACCCAGTACTTC.

The rearrangement uses TRBV5-8 and TRBJ2-1, with TRBD2 matching 7 bases. V was clipped by 5 bases and J by 10 bases; unmatched bases: 9. Germline V gives CDR1 SGHTS, CDR2 YDEGEE. This CDR3 has 13 amino acids. DNA for the CDR3: TGTGCCAGCAGGTCGAACCCGGGACTAGAGCAGTTCTTC. This encodes CASRSNPGLEQFF.

The chain recombines TRBV12-3 or TRBV12-4 with TRBJ2-3; D unclear. The CDR3 has 11 amino acids. V was pared by 8 bases and J by 6 bases, with 9 bases between. The CDR3 loop is CASSTWDTQYF. Written as DNA, the CDR3 is TGTGCCAGCTCTACTTGGGATACGCAGTATTTT.

The V call is TRBV6-2 or TRBV6-3, the J call TRBJ2-2, with 7 bases identical to TRBD2. J was trimmed by 5 bases and V by 6 bases; bases with no gene match: 9. The CDR3 totals 15 residues. Per the germline V gene, CDR1 is MNHEY and CDR2 is SVGEGT. Here the CDR3 reads CASSLPGLKTGELFF. CDR3 coding DNA: TGTGCCAGCAGCCTCCCGGGACTAAAGACCGGGGAGCTGTTTTTT.

The chain couples TRBV18 to TRBJ2-1, with 16 nucleotides matching TRBD2. The V segment lost 5 bases and the J segment 9 bases; nucleotides outside the gene matches: 4. In germline, CDR1 is KGHSH, CDR2 LQKENI. The CDR3 sequence is 15 residues long. This CDR3 is CASSAGTSGRGEQFF. In DNA, the CDR3 is TGTGCCAGCTCAGCCGGGACTAGCGGGAGGGGTGAGCAGTTCTTC. Filled out from reference TRBV18 and TRBJ2-1, the complete variable domain reads NAGVMQNPRHLVRRRGQEARLRCSPMKGHSHVYWYRQLPEEGLKFMVYLQKENIIDESGMPKERFSAEFPKEGPSILRIQQVVRGDSAAYFCASSAGTSGRGEQFFGPGTRLTVL.

V and J are TRBV6-2 or TRBV6-3 and TRBJ2-7; D uncertain. The germline gives CDR1 MNHEY, CDR2 SVGEGT. Trimming left V 5 bases short and J 3 bases short, with 8 bases between. This CDR3 region has 12 residues. For the CDR3, the DNA is TGTGCCAGCAGTGGCAGGCTCTACGAGCAGTACTTC. Encoded protein: CASSGRLYEQYF.

The rearrangement links TRBV19 to TRBJ1-1, with TRBD1 as a possible D gene (5 bases). Germline V gene lookup returns CDR1 LNHDA and CDR2 SQIVND (reference sequence). V shed 4 bases and J shed 3 bases, with 15 bases lying between them. The CDR3 contains 15 residues. The CDR3 coding sequence is TGTGCCAGTAGTACCCTCGGGGGGAAAGACACTGAAGCTTTCTTT. The encoded protein is CASSTLGGKDTEAFF.

J is TRBJ2-7 and V is TRBV5-1, with unresolved D. This CDR3 comprises 16 residues. Germline loops: CDR1 SGHRS, CDR2 YFSETQ. The V end was cut by 4 bases, the J end by 1 base, with 18 bases between. DNA for the CDR3: TGCGCCAGCAGCCTCGTTACACTTCCCGCTTCCTACGAGCAGTACTTC. Encoded protein: CASSLVTLPASYEQYF.

The rearrangement uses TRBV4-1 and TRBJ1-6; 8 nucleotides match TRBD1. Germline CDR1 is MGHRA and CDR2 is YSYEKL. Trimming removed 2 bases from V and 7 bases from J; junction bases left unmatched: 1. The CDR3 has 14 residues. The CDR3, as DNA: TGCGCCAGCAGCCAACAGGGGGCGAATTCACCCCTCCACTTT. This gives the protein CASSQQGANSPLHF.

V is TRBV7-2 and J is TRBJ1-3; no firm D call. The CDR3 totals 16 residues. V lost 1 base and J 0 bases, leaving 10 bases between the germline ends. Germline V gene data show CDR1 as SGHTA and CDR2 as FQGNSA. The CDR3 sequence is CASSLGAQPSGNTIYF. Written as DNA, the CDR3 is TGTGCCAGCAGCTTAGGGGCACAGCCCTCTGGAAACACCATATATTTT.

This rearrangement joins TRBV2 to TRBJ1-2; 9 bases are a match to TRBD1. Losses at the gene ends were 8 bases for V and 4 bases for J; bases not matched to a gene: 8. In germline, CDR1 is SNHLY, CDR2 FYNNEI. The CDR3 length is 14 residues. CDR3 amino acids: CASLGQGSGYGYTF. CDR3 bases: TGTGCCAGCCTTGGACAGGGGTCGGGCTATGGCTACACCTTC.